The 24 T cell receptor beta chains given below trace back to one sample, sequenced in a study of cytomegalovirus exposure and HLA in healthy donors. The PCR had 60 Vbeta and 13 Jbeta primers. Some clones are missing from TCRdb's copy, which holds only in-frame ones; the method was immunoSEQ multiplex PCR. The sample carries over 100,000 clones, under 10% recorded once. Sequenced material: PBMCs. The source is a woman between 40 and 50 years old in good health and CMV-seropositive.

V gene TRBV19 combines with J gene TRBJ2-7, with 11 nucleotides matching TRBD2. J gave up 5 bases and V 6 bases, and 6 bases lay outside the gene matches. This CDR3 comprises 14 residues. CDR1 LNHDA and CDR2 SQIVND come from the germline V gene (reference sequence). As DNA, the CDR3 is TGTGCCAGTAGGTCGCTAGCGGGGGGCAACGAGCAGTACTTC. Translated, it gives CASRSLAGGNEQYF.

Only a few counts were recorded for this clone. The V and J genes are TRBV2 and TRBJ1-4; tentative D call: TRBD1 (6 bases). CDR3 length equals 12 residues. V was cut by 9 bases and J by 8 bases, with 13 bases left in between. Germline CDR1 reads SNHLY; CDR2 reads FYNNEI. This chain's CDR3 is CASQGQREKLFF. The CDR3 region has the DNA TGTGCCAGTCAAGGACAGAGAGAAAAACTGTTTTTT. Complete variable domain (other parts from reference TRBV2 and TRBJ1-4): EPEVTQTPSHQVTQMGQEVILRCVPISNHLYFYWYRQILGQKVEFLVSFYNNEISEKSEIFDDQFSVERPDGSNFTLKIRSTKLEDSAMYFCASQGQREKLFFGSGTQLSVL.

The CDR3 loop reads CASSDGREETQYF. CDR3 bases: TGCGCCAGCAGTGATGGGCGGGAAGAGACCCAGTACTTC. The chain combines TRBV10-2 with TRBJ2-5, with D possibly matching TRBD2 (5 bases). CDR3 length equals 13 residues. Germline V gene lookup returns CDR1 WSHSY and CDR2 SAAADI. V was clipped by 3 bases and J by 3 bases, with 8 bases between them.

There are a few counts of this clone. The chain is built from TRBV7-2 and TRBJ2-7, with 7 bases lining up with TRBD1. CDR3 size: 15 residues. CDR1 is SGHTA, CDR2 FQGNSA, per germline. The junction had 5 bases not matched to a gene; V was cut back by 0 bases and J by 3 bases. CDR3 sequence: CASSLALWDSYEQYF. CDR3 nucleotide sequence: TGTGCCAGCAGCTTAGCGCTTTGGGACAGCTACGAGCAGTACTTC. The whole variable domain, remainder taken from reference TRBV7-2 and TRBJ2-7, is GAGVSQSPSNKVTEKGKDVELRCDPISGHTALYWYRQSLGQGLEFLIYFQGNSAPDKSGLPSDRFSAERTGGSVSTLTIQRTQQEDSAVYLCASSLALWDSYEQYFGPGTRLTVT.

The chain joins TRBV5-1 to TRBJ2-7; 10 bases map to TRBD1. The CDR3 totals 14 residues. Losses at the gene ends were 3 bases for V and 7 bases for J; bases not matched to a gene: 7. Per the germline V gene, CDR1 is SGHRS and CDR2 is YFSETQ. The CDR3 is CASSSRQGAREQYF. CDR3 bases: TGCGCCAGCAGCTCTAGACAGGGGGCGCGGGAGCAGTACTTC.

The rearrangement links TRBV10-1 to TRBJ2-2; 8 bases align to TRBD1. The junction had 19 bases not matched to a gene; V was cut back by 8 bases and J by 2 bases. The germline CDR1 and CDR2 sequences are WNHNN and SYGVQD (reference sequence). This CDR3 has 19 amino acids. CDR3 residues: CASPEVGQGYNPNTGELFF. CDR3 nucleotides: TGCGCCAGCCCTGAGGTCGGACAGGGCTACAATCCTAACACCGGGGAGCTGTTTTTT.

This clone has only a few counts. The chain carries TRBV2 and TRBJ1-1, with D perhaps TRBD1 (5 bases). The V and J ends lost 3 bases and 4 bases respectively, with 12 bases between them. The CDR3 runs 14 residues. The germline CDR1 and CDR2 sequences are SNHLY and FYNNEI. The CDR3 loop reads CASSEGGVPTEAFF. As DNA, the CDR3 is TGTGCCAGCAGTGAGGGGGGGGTCCCCACTGAAGCTTTCTTT.

A few counts support this clone. The CDR3: CASSPGESRAYTDTQYF. The CDR3 nucleotides read TGTGCCAGCAGCCCGGGTGAGTCGAGGGCCTACACAGATACGCAGTATTTT. V gene TRBV4-2 combines with J gene TRBJ2-3, with a possible D match to TRBD2 (5 bases). The germline V gene encodes CDR1 LGHNA and CDR2 YNFKEQ. The V and J ends lost 4 bases and 2 bases respectively, with 19 bases between them. CDR3 size: 17 residues.

This clone has only a few counts. A read error may account for a junction end that differs from germline. DNA for the CDR3: TGTGCCGGCAGCGAGACCGGGGTGAACACTGAAGCTTTCTTT. Translated: CAGSETGVNTEAFF. V is TRBV7-9 and J is TRBJ1-1; D unclear. Germline V gives CDR1 SEHNR, CDR2 FQNEAQ (reference sequence). CDR3 length: 14 residues.

This chain joins TRBV5-6 and TRBJ1-2; 9 bases fit TRBD1. There are 15 residues in the CDR3. V trimming: 4 bases; J trimming: 4 bases; junction bases outside the gene matches: 8. Germline CDR1 and CDR2: SGHDT and YYEEEE. The CDR3 sequence: CASSPEQGASYGYTF. In DNA, the CDR3 is TGTGCCAGCAGCCCAGAACAGGGGGCGAGCTATGGCTACACCTTC.

The V call is TRBV19, the J call TRBJ1-5; D not certain. CDR3 length: 16 amino acids. V lost 5 bases, J lost 3 bases, and 17 bases lay in between. Germline assignment: CDR1 LNHDA and CDR2 SQIVND (reference sequence). CDR3 bases: TGTGCCAGTAGTGTGATAAAACTGGTTTACAATCAGCCCCAGCATTTT. Protein product: CASSVIKLVYNQPQHF.

This clone was seen a handful of times. The chain joins TRBV5-4 to TRBJ2-3, with TRBD1 matching 7 bases. The V segment lost 4 bases and the J segment 3 bases; nucleotides outside the gene matches: 5. The germline CDR1 and CDR2 sequences are SGHNT and YYREEE (reference sequence). This CDR3 is 14 amino acids long. CDR3 DNA sequence: TGTGCCAGCAGCCCCCCGACAGGGACAGATACGCAGTATTTT. It is translated as CASSPPTGTDTQYF.

In this sample, this clone turned up a few times. V usage is TRBV27 and J usage is TRBJ2-5; 9 bases match TRBD1. The CDR3 is 12 amino acids. CDR1 is MNHEY and CDR2 is SMNVEV in the germline V gene (reference sequence). The J segment lost 11 bases and the V segment lost 5 bases, leaving 6 bases of the junction unmatched. The CDR3 sequence: CASSRQGGEQYF. CDR3 sequence (DNA): TGTGCCAGCAGTCGACAGGGGGGTGAGCAGTACTTC.

This clone has a handful of counts. The chain combines TRBV10-1 with TRBJ2-2; 8 bases are shared with TRBD1. CDR1 and CDR2 from the germline V gene are WNHNN and SYGVQD (reference sequence). This CDR3 has 14 residues. V was clipped by 3 bases and J by 6 bases; unmatched bases: 3. The CDR3 DNA reads as TGCGCCAGCAGTGAAGCACAGGGGGCCGGGGAGCTGTTTTTT. It translates to CASSEAQGAGELFF.

The chain recombines TRBV5-4 with TRBJ1-6; tentative D call: TRBD1 (6 bases). This CDR3 spans 13 amino acids. The germline V gene has CDR1 SGHNT and CDR2 YYREEE (reference sequence). CDR3 coding DNA: TGTGACAGAAGCTTGGGAGGGGGTTCACCCCTCCACTTT. This sequence encodes CDRSLGGGSPLHF.

This sequence joins TRBV2 and TRBJ1-2; 8 nucleotides align to TRBD1. From germline, CDR1 is SNHLY and CDR2 FYNNEI. There are 14 residues in the CDR3. V trimming: 6 bases; J trimming: 2 bases; junction bases outside the gene matches: 5. CDR3 nucleotide sequence: TGTGCCAGCAGGGGGACAGGAGAGAACTATGGCTACACCTTC. Protein: CASRGTGENYGYTF.

This clone was observed a few times. This chain joins TRBV7-8 and TRBJ1-1; no reliable D call. V lost 4 bases to trimming and J lost 13 bases, with 25 bases between them. The V gene's germline CDR1 is SGHVS and CDR2 FQNEAQ. CDR3 length: 15 amino acids. CDR3 region: CASSSRSPRVGGGFF. For the CDR3, the DNA is TGTGCCAGCAGCTCGAGGTCTCCAAGAGTGGGAGGTGGTTTCTTT.

The V call is TRBV7-2, the J call TRBJ1-2; the match to TRBD1 covers 7 bases. The germline V gene encodes CDR1 SGHTA and CDR2 FQGNSA. There are 16 residues in the CDR3. J gave up 8 bases and V 3 bases, and 15 bases lay outside the gene matches. The chain's CDR3 is CASSFFLFDRARGYTF. The CDR3 nucleotides read TGTGCCAGCAGCTTTTTTTTGTTTGACAGGGCGAGGGGCTACACCTTC.

The V gene is TRBV12-5, the J gene TRBJ2-3, with no clear D. CDR1 LGHNT and CDR2 FRNRAP come from the germline V gene. Trimming shortened V by 6 bases and J by 0 bases, and 13 bases separated the two germline ends. CDR3 size: 15 residues. The CDR3 DNA reads as TGTGCTAGTGGCCCCCTCCTGACTAGCACAGATACGCAGTATTTT. Residues: CASGPLLTSTDTQYF.

This clone was observed a few times. The chain couples TRBV19 to TRBJ2-4; 14 nucleotides line up with TRBD2. The ends lost 10 bases at V and 3 bases at J; junction bases unmatched: 5. This CDR3 comprises 15 residues. Germline lookup yields CDR1 LNHDA and CDR2 SQIVND (reference sequence). This chain's CDR3 is CATKGLAGVKNIQYF. The DNA for the CDR3 is TGTGCCACGAAGGGACTAGCGGGGGTCAAAAACATTCAGTACTTC.

There are a few counts of this clone. The V call is TRBV7-9, the J call TRBJ1-4; 8 positions agree with TRBD1. Germline V lookup: CDR1 SEHNR, CDR2 FQNEAQ (reference sequence). The V segment lost 0 bases and the J segment 6 bases; nucleotides outside the gene matches: 6. This CDR3 is 16 amino acids long. The CDR3 spells CASSLARGLRDEKLFF. CDR3 coding DNA: TGTGCCAGCAGCTTAGCCAGGGGGCTAAGGGATGAAAAACTGTTTTTT.

The V gene is TRBV5-1, the J gene TRBJ1-6, with TRBD1 matching over 8 bases. This CDR3 contains 15 residues. J gave up 2 bases and V 6 bases, and 4 bases lay outside the gene matches. CDR1 SGHRS and CDR2 YFSETQ come from the germline V gene. The CDR3 region has the DNA TGCGCCAGCAAGGACAGGGAGGCCTATAATTCACCCCTCCACTTT. It codes for CASKDREAYNSPLHF.

The V gene is TRBV9, the J gene TRBJ2-1, with TRBD2 identical over 8 bases. CDR1 SGDLS and CDR2 YYNGEE come from the germline V gene. Trimming removed 4 bases from V and 2 bases from J; junction bases left unmatched: 8. CDR3 length: 16 residues. CDR3 sequence: CASSSQAGATYNEQFF. The CDR3 nucleotides read TGTGCCAGCAGCTCCCAAGCGGGGGCGACCTACAATGAGCAGTTCTTC.

V gene TRBV6-6 combines with J gene TRBJ2-5, with 8 bases that match TRBD2. CDR1 and CDR2 (germline): MNHNY, SVGAGI (reference sequence). With 5 bases clipped from V and 3 bases from J, the junction kept 5 bases outside the gene matches. CDR3 size: 14 residues. CDR3 in DNA: TGTGCCAGCAGTCTCTTAGCGGGGAAAGAGACCCAGTACTTC. Protein product: CASSLLAGKETQYF.